Listed below are T cell receptor beta chains from one sample, sequenced in a study of technical replicates of blood from a few donors. Some clones are missing from TCRdb's copy, which holds only in-frame ones; the method was immunoSEQ multiplex PCR. The table records about 73,000 clones, roughly 93% of them present only once. Sequenced material: T cells isolated from PBMCs. All receptors derive from a human donor in good health. The CDR3 runs from the conserved cysteine through the conserved F or W. Fields, in order: V gene, J gene, clone size, D gene, CDR3 protein, CDR3 DNA. The D gene is left open where the match is weak. Expanded clones get a size class; other rows say once, few or many, or leave the size out.

TRBV29-1	TRBJ2-1	.	.	CSVHLTNKNEQFF	TGCAGCGTTCACTTGACTAACAAGAATGAGCAGTTCTTC
TRBV7-3	TRBJ2-1	.	TRBD2	CASSLSSGGYYNEQFF	TGTGCCAGCAGCTTAAGTAGCGGGGGGTACTACAATGAGCAGTTCTTC
TRBV6-1	TRBJ2-3	once	TRBD2	CASRTSGGADTQYF	TGTGCCAGCAGGACTAGCGGGGGGGCCGATACGCAGTATTTT
TRBV28	TRBJ2-1	.	TRBD2	CASSTSGGLNEQFF	TGTGCCAGCAGTACTAGCGGGGGTTTGAATGAGCAGTTCTTC
TRBV12-5	TRBJ2-3	.	TRBD2	CASGLVLAGGTDTQYF	TGTGCTAGTGGTTTGGTACTAGCGGGAGGCACAGATACGCAGTATTTT
TRBV5-4	TRBJ2-7	.	.	CASSALSGEPYEQYF	TGTGCCAGCAGTGCCCTTTCGGGGGAGCCCTACGAGCAGTACTTC
TRBV11-2	TRBJ2-7	.	.	CASSLVSSYEQYF	TGTGCCAGCAGCTTAGTCTCGAGCTACGAGCAGTACTTC
TRBV4-1	TRBJ2-1	.	.	CASSLGGGYNEQFF	TGCGCCAGCAGCCTTGGCGGTGGCTACAATGAGCAGTTCTTC
TRBV4-1	TRBJ2-5	.	TRBD1	CASSHPDRDQETQYF	TGCGCCAGCAGCCATCCCGACAGGGACCAAGAGACCCAGTACTTC
TRBV7-2	TRBJ1-1	.	TRBD1	CASSLGQGRGAFF	TGTGCCAGCAGCTTAGGACAGGGTAGGGGGGCTTTCTTT
TRBV28	TRBJ1-1	.	.	CASSQRVNTEAFF	TGTGCCAGCAGTCAGAGGGTGAACACTGAAGCTTTCTTT
TRBV13	TRBJ2-7	.	.	CASSFPDRAYEQYF	TGTGCCAGCAGCTTCCCAGACAGAGCCTACGAGCAGTACTTC
TRBV6-5	TRBJ2-5	once	TRBD1	CASSYTGGWGETQYF	TGTGCCAGCAGTTACACAGGGGGCTGGGGAGAGACCCAGTACTTC
TRBV30	TRBJ1-6	.	.	CAWKFGVSPNSPLHF	TGTGCCTGGAAGTTCGGGGTTTCCCCAAATTCACCCCTCCACTTT
TRBV7-2	TRBJ1-2	.	TRBD1	CASSLERTGGRSYTF	TGTGCCAGCAGCTTAGAACGCACAGGGGGTAGGAGCTACACCTTC
TRBV5-1	TRBJ2-7	.	TRBD2	CASSLALAGDEQYF	TGCGCCAGCAGCTTGGCACTAGCGGGGGACGAGCAGTACTTC
TRBV6-1	TRBJ2-3	.	TRBD1	CASSGTGDTDTQYF	TGTGCCAGCAGTGGGACAGGGGACACAGATACGCAGTATTTT
TRBV25-1	TRBJ2-3	.	TRBD2	CASRPGGSTDTQYF	TGTGCCAGCCGACCGGGGGGTAGCACAGATACGCAGTATTTT
TRBV6-1	TRBJ1-6	.	.	CATERRTEYNSPLHF	TGTGCCACCGAGAGGAGGACGGAATATAATTCACCCCTCCACTTT
TRBV30	TRBJ1-5	.	TRBD1	CAWSLGQVSNQPQHF	TGTGCCTGGAGTTTGGGACAGGTTAGCAATCAGCCCCAGCATTTT
TRBV5-1	TRBJ1-2	.	.	CASSSDLQEGYTF	TGCGCCAGCAGCTCCGACCTACAGGAGGGCTACACCTTC
TRBV7-9	TRBJ2-7	.	TRBD2	CASSLTSGAYEQYF	TGTGCCAGCAGCTTGACTAGCGGGGCCTACGAGCAGTACTTC
TRBV27	TRBJ2-1	.	TRBD2	CASSFPTSPNEQFF	TGTGCCAGCAGTTTTCCGACTAGCCCCAATGAGCAGTTCTTC
TRBV7-9	TRBJ2-7	.	TRBD2	CASEDPTSSKVGYEQYF	TGTGCCAGCGAAGACCCGACTAGCTCGAAAGTGGGCTACGAGCAGTACTTC
TRBV7-3	TRBJ1-1	.	.	CASSPPGGLSTEAFF	TGTGCCAGCAGCCCCCCCGGGGGGCTTAGCACTGAAGCTTTCTTT
TRBV27	TRBJ1-2	.	.	CASSLLPRLTGTRQDGYTF	TGTGCCAGCAGTCTCCTCCCAAGACTGACCGGGACAAGGCAGGATGGCTACACCTTC
TRBV15	TRBJ1-5	.	.	CATSRDSGQPQHF	TGTGCCACCAGCAGAGATTCCGGTCAGCCCCAGCATTTT
TRBV5-1	TRBJ2-2	.	TRBD2	CASSLAGGATGELFF	TGCGCCAGCAGCTTGGCGGGGGGGGCGACCGGGGAGCTGTTTTTT
TRBV13	TRBJ2-4	.	TRBD2	CASSFGGAHIQYF	TGTGCCAGCAGCTTCGGGGGGGCCCACATTCAGTACTTC
TRBV5-1	TRBJ1-2	.	.	CASSFWQGNRGYTF	TGCGCCAGCAGCTTTTGGCAGGGTAATCGAGGCTACACCTTC
TRBV18	TRBJ1-1	.	.	CASSPVAGGGTEAFF	TGTGCCAGCTCACCTGTTGCGGGGGGAGGGACTGAAGCTTTCTTT
TRBV2	TRBJ1-1	.	.	CASRPQGANTEAFF	TGTGCCAGCAGGCCACAGGGCGCGAACACTGAAGCTTTCTTT
TRBV6-1	TRBJ2-1	.	TRBD1	CASSDGQGGEQFF	TGTGCCAGCAGTGACGGACAGGGCGGTGAGCAGTTCTTC
TRBV7-3	TRBJ2-2	few	.	CASSLNSAGKAGELFF	TGTGCCAGCAGCTTAAACTCGGCGGGGAAAGCCGGGGAGCTGTTTTTT
TRBV5-6	TRBJ2-1	.	.	CASNPGSSYNEQFF	TGTGCCAGTAATCCCGGGAGTTCCTACAATGAGCAGTTCTTC
TRBV6-1	TRBJ1-1	once	.	CAGSDGGYMNTEAFF	TGTGCCGGCTCCGACGGGGGATACATGAACACTGAAGCTTTCTTT
TRBV10-1	TRBJ2-3	few	TRBD2	CASGAGFTDTQYF	TGCGCCAGCGGAGCGGGGTTCACAGATACGCAGTATTTT
TRBV10-2	TRBJ1-5	once	.	CASSEGGSNQPQHF	TGCGCCAGCAGTGAGGGAGGGTCCAATCAGCCCCAGCATTTT
TRBV11-2	TRBJ1-1	.	.	CASSLRGQPFGTMNTEAFF	TGTGCCAGCAGCTTAAGGGGCCAGCCCTTCGGAACTATGAACACTGAAGCTTTCTTT
TRBV5-6	TRBJ2-7	.	TRBD1	CASSPQDRPYYEQYF	TGTGCCAGCAGCCCCCAGGACAGGCCCTACTACGAGCAGTACTTC
TRBV29-1	TRBJ2-2	.	TRBD1	CSVRDSAWYTGELFF	TGCAGCGTTCGGGACAGTGCGTGGTACACCGGGGAGCTGTTTTTT
TRBV2	TRBJ1-6	.	.	CASSEQKPIFHF	TGTGCCAGCAGTGAGCAAAAGCCTATATTCCACTTT
TRBV28	TRBJ2-3	.	.	CASSTPGQFNTQYF	TGTGCCAGCAGTACCCCCGGACAGTTCAATACGCAGTATTTT
TRBV28	TRBJ2-5	.	TRBD1	CASSSPLGGFETQYF	TGTGCCAGCAGTAGCCCCTTAGGGGGCTTTGAGACCCAGTACTTC
TRBV9	TRBJ1-2	.	.	CASSVGGGDYGYTF	TGTGCCAGCAGCGTAGGGGGAGGGGACTATGGCTACACCTTC
TRBV7-7	TRBJ2-2	.	TRBD1	CASSLGTDTGELFF	TGTGCTAGCAGCCTCGGGACAGACACCGGGGAGCTGTTTTTT
TRBV7-6	TRBJ1-1	.	.	CASSLATGVEAFF	TGTGCCAGCAGCTTAGCGACAGGAGTTGAAGCTTTCTTT
TRBV28	TRBJ2-5	.	TRBD2	CASMEVSGGTQETQYF	TGTGCCAGCATGGAGGTATCGGGGGGGACGCAAGAGACCCAGTACTTC
TRBV5-1	TRBJ2-7	.	TRBD1	CASSSQGASNEQYF	TGCGCCAGCAGCTCCCAGGGGGCGAGCAACGAGCAGTACTTC
TRBV19	TRBJ1-3	.	TRBD1	CASSKITGGEGNTIYF	TGTGCCAGTAGCAAAATAACAGGGGGGGAAGGAAACACCATATATTTT
TRBV30	TRBJ2-3	.	.	CAWSAPDRYTDTQYF	TGTGCCTGGAGTGCCCCGGACAGATACACAGATACGCAGTATTTT
TRBV5-4	TRBJ2-7	.	.	CASSSDSSYEQYF	TGTGCCAGCAGCTCGGACAGCTCCTACGAGCAGTACTTC
TRBV27	TRBJ2-7	.	.	CASSLGGGADSYEQYF	TGTGCCAGCAGTTTAGGGGGCGGAGCGGACTCCTACGAGCAGTACTTC
TRBV19	TRBJ2-5	.	TRBD1	CASRPRDRGGETQYF	TGTGCCAGTAGGCCCCGGGACAGGGGGGGCGAGACCCAGTACTTC